The 14 T cell receptor beta chains presented below share a single source sample, sequenced in a study of OX40 agonist ivuxolimab in advanced cancers. Some clones are missing from TCRdb's copy, which holds only in-frame ones; the method was immunoSEQ multiplex PCR. The sample lists about 48,000 clones, 79% occurring once. Sample: CD4+ or CD8+ T cells sorted from blood, taken in a trial of the OX40 agonist ivuxolimab. These receptors all come from an adult with an advanced solid tumor such as melanoma, head and neck, liver or kidney cancer.

The chain combines TRBV5-1 with TRBJ1-1, with no clear D. The CDR3 length is 13 residues. V was clipped by 0 bases and J by 2 bases, with 5 bases between them. Germline values: CDR1 SGHRS, CDR2 YFSETQ. This CDR3 is CASSLGSNTEAFF. The CDR3 coding sequence is TGCGCCAGCAGCTTGGGCAGTAACACTGAAGCTTTCTTT.

This clone was observed a few times. Other DNA sequences in this specimen translate into the identical CDR3. V is TRBV7-3 and J is TRBJ1-3; no firm D call. CDR1 and CDR2 from the germline V gene are SGHTA and FQGTGA. The CDR3 is made up of 13 amino acids. Trimming shortened V by 6 bases and J by 0 bases, and 6 bases separated the two germline ends. CDR3 sequence: CASSSSSGNTIYF. In DNA, the CDR3 is TGTGCCAGCAGTTCCTCCTCTGGAAACACCATATATTTT. The full variable domain, completed using reference TRBV7-3 and TRBJ1-3, is GAGVSQTPSNKVTEKGKYVELRCDPISGHTALYWYRQSLGQGPEFLIYFQGTGAADDSGLPNDRFFAVRPEGSVSTLKIQRTERGDSAVYLCASSSSSGNTIYFGEGSWLTVV.

This chain uses TRBV28 with TRBJ2-1; 13 bases are a match to TRBD2. V shed 5 bases and J 8 bases; nucleotides not matched to a gene: 9. In germline, CDR1 is MDHEN, CDR2 SYDVKM. This CDR3 has 16 amino acids. The CDR3 DNA reads TGTGCCAGCAGTCCGTCCGGACTAGCGGGAGTAGATGAGCAGTTCTTC. Protein product: CASSPSGLAGVDEQFF.

This chain joins TRBV11-1 and TRBJ1-1; D is uncertain. Germline V lookup: CDR1 SGHAT, CDR2 FQDESV (reference sequence). The CDR3 spans 15 residues. The V gene lost 2 bases and the J gene lost 10 bases, with 20 bases spanning the gap. CDR3 bases: TGTGCCAGCAGCTTAAGCCCGGGTCTCGAGTGGCGAGCTTTCTTT. This sequence encodes CASSLSPGLEWRAFF. Full variable domain (outside the CDR3, taken from reference TRBV11-1 and TRBJ1-1): EAEVAQSPRYKITEKSQAVAFWCDPISGHATLYWYRQILGQGPELLVQFQDESVVDDSQLPKDRFSAERLKGVDSTLKIQPAELGDSAMYLCASSLSPGLEWRAFFGQGTRLTVV.

The V gene is TRBV30, the J gene TRBJ1-2, with D unresolved. From germline, CDR1 is GTSNPN and CDR2 SVGIG (reference sequence). The V end lost 5 bases, the J end lost 1 base, and 11 bases lay between the germline ends. This CDR3 is built from 13 residues. The CDR3 nucleotides read TGTGCCTGGTGGGAGTGGGATAACTATGGCTACACCTTC. It codes for CAWWEWDNYGYTF. The whole variable domain, filled in from reference TRBV30 and TRBJ1-2, reads SQTIHQWPATLVQPVGSPLSLECTVEGTSNPNLYWYRQAAGRGLQLLFYSVGIGQISSEVPQNLSASRPQDRQFILSSKKLLLSDSGFYLCAWWEWDNYGYTFGSGTRLTVV.

This clone appeared a few times. V usage is TRBV11-2 and J usage is TRBJ2-2; a possible D gene is TRBD1 (6 bases). From germline, CDR1 is SGHAT and CDR2 FQNNGV. This CDR3 comprises 15 residues. With 7 bases removed from V and 3 bases from J, the gap between germline ends came to 15 bases. This CDR3 is CASTWSGVHTGELFF. CDR3 DNA: TGTGCCAGCACCTGGTCAGGGGTTCACACCGGGGAGCTGTTTTTT.

The genes are TRBV28 and TRBJ1-4; perhaps TRBD1 as D (6 bases). The CDR3 is made up of 14 amino acids. V dropped 6 bases and J dropped 7 bases, with 15 bases sitting between them. Germline lookup yields CDR1 MDHEN and CDR2 SYDVKM. DNA for the CDR3: TGTGCCAGCAGATCACAGGGTTTGAGTGAAAAACTGTTTTTT. Residues: CASRSQGLSEKLFF.

V is TRBV27 and J is TRBJ2-7; no reliable D call. Germline CDR1 and CDR2: MNHEY and SMNVEV (reference sequence). CDR3 length: 14 residues. Trimming cost V 8 bases and J 0 bases, with 14 bases left between them. This CDR3 reads CASGLLGVSYEQYF. The CDR3, as DNA: TGTGCCAGCGGCCTTCTCGGCGTCTCCTACGAGCAGTACTTC.

The genes are TRBV7-2 and TRBJ2-7; 8 nucleotides match TRBD2. This CDR3 is 15 amino acids long. Germline lookup yields CDR1 SGHTA and CDR2 FQGNSA. Trimming took 5 bases from V and 0 from J; bases not matched to a gene: 6. CDR3 bases: TGTGCCAGCAGCCCTGTTAGCGGGGTCTCCTACGAGCAGTACTTC. Protein sequence: CASSPVSGVSYEQYF.

V is TRBV5-8 and J is TRBJ1-2; a weak D match, TRBD1 (6 bases). Germline CDR1 is SGHTS and CDR2 is YDEGEE. Trimming stripped 1 base from V and 1 base from J, with 14 bases between. There are 16 residues in the CDR3. The CDR3 DNA follows: TGTGCCAGCAGCTTGTCTGGGACAAGGGGTAACTATGGCTACACCTTC. This codes for CASSLSGTRGNYGYTF.

This rearrangement joins TRBV7-2 to TRBJ2-5; D is undetermined. CDR1 and CDR2 (germline): SGHTA, FQGNSA. The CDR3 is 14 amino acids. The V end was cut by 2 bases, the J end by 4 bases, with 11 bases between. The chain's CDR3 is CASSLLRVLETQYF. In DNA, the CDR3 is TGTGCCAGCAGCTTATTACGAGTTTTAGAGACCCAGTACTTC.

In nucleotides, the CDR3 is TGTGCCAGCAGCTTATGGATAACCTCTAATACGCAGTATTTT. It is translated as CASSLWITSNTQYF. The rearrangement joins TRBV7-6 to TRBJ2-3; D is unclear. The CDR3 length is 14 residues. Germline CDR1 and CDR2: SGHVS and FNYEAQ. The ends were cut back, 2 bases at V and 7 bases at J, with 13 bases in the middle.

The gene calls are TRBV2 and TRBJ2-1; 12 bases line up with TRBD2. The germline V gene encodes CDR1 SNHLY and CDR2 FYNNEI. CDR3 size: 15 residues. With V trimmed by 6 bases and J by 6 bases, 6 bases remained unmatched. The DNA of the CDR3 is TGTGCCAGCAGCCGACCTAGCGGGGGGGCCAATGAGCAGTTCTTC. Residues: CASSRPSGGANEQFF.

The chain couples TRBV2 to TRBJ1-1; 8 positions agree with TRBD1. The V gene's germline CDR1 is SNHLY and CDR2 FYNNEI. Germline trimming cut 8 bases from V and 7 bases from J; bases unmatched to any gene: 9. The CDR3 sequence is 13 residues long. In nucleotides, the CDR3 is TGTGCCAGCTTACGCGGGACAGGCCTTGAAGCTTTCTTT. Translation: CASLRGTGLEAFF.